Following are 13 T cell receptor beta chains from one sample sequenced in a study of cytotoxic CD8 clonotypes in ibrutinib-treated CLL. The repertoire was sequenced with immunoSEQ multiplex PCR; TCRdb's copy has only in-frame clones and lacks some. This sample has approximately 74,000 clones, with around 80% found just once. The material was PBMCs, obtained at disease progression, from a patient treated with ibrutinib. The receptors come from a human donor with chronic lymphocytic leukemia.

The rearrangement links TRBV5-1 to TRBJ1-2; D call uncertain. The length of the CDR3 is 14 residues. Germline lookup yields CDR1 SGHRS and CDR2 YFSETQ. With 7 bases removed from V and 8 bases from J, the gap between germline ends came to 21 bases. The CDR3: CASRSSEGSGGYTF. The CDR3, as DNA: TGCGCCAGCCGATCGTCGGAGGGCTCGGGGGGCTACACCTTC.

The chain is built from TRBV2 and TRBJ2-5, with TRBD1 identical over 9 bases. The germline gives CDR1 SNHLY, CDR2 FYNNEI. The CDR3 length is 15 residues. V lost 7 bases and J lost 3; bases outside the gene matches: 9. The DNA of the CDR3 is TGTGCCAGCACCGCAGATACAGGGGGCGAAGAGACCCAGTACTTC. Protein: CASTADTGGEETQYF.

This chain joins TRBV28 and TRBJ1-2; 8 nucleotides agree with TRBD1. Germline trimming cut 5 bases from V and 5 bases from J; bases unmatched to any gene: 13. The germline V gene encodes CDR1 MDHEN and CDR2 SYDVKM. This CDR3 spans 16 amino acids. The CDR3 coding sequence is TGTGCCAGCAGTCGCCCCCGGTGGACAGGGAGGTATGGCTACACCTTC. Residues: CASSRPRWTGRYGYTF.

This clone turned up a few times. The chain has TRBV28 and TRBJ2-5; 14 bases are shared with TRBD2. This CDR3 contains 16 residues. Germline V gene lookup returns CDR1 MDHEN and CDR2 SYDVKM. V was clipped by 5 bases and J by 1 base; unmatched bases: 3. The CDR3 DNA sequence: TGTGCCAGCAGTCCAGGACTAGCGGGGGGCCAAGAGACCCAGTACTTC. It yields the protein CASSPGLAGGQETQYF. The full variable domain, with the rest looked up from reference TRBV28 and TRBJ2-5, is DVKVTQSSRYLVKRTGEKVFLECVQDMDHENMFWYRQDPGLGLRLIYFSYDVKMKEKGDIPEGYSVSREKKERFSLILESASTNQTSMYLCASSPGLAGGQETQYFGPGTRLLVL.

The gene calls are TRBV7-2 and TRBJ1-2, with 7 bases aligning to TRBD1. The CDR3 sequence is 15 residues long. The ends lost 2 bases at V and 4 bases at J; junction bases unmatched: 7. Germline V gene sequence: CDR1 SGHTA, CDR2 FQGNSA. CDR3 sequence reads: CASSLFKGAAYGYTF. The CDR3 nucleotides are TGTGCCAGCAGCTTATTTAAGGGGGCGGCCTATGGCTACACCTTC.

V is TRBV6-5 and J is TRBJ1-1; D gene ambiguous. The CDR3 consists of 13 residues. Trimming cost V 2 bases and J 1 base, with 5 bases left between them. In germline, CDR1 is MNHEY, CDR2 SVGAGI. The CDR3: CASSYGRNTEAFF. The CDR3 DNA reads TGTGCCAGCAGTTACGGGAGGAACACTGAAGCTTTCTTT.

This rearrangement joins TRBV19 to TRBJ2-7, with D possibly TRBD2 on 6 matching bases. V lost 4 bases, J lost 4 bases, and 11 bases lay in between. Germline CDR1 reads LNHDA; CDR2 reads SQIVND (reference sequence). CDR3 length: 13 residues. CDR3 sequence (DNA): TGTGCCAGTAGTACATCGGGGGTTTACGAGCAGTACTTC. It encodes CASSTSGVYEQYF.

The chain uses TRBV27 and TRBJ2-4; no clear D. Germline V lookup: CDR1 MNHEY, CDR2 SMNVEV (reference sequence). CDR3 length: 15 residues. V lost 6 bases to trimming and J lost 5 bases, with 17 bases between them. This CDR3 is CASRRFLLGQNIQYF. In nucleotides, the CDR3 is TGTGCCAGCAGAAGATTCCTGCTCGGACAAAACATTCAGTACTTC.

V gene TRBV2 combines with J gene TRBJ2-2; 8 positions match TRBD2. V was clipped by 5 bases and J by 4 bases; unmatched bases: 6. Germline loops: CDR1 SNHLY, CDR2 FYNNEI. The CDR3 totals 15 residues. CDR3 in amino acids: CASSLAGQRTGELFF. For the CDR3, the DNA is TGTGCCAGCAGTTTAGCGGGGCAACGCACCGGGGAGCTGTTTTTT. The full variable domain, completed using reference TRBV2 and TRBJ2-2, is EPEVTQTPSHQVTQMGQEVILRCVPISNHLYFYWYRQILGQKVEFLVSFYNNEISEKSEIFDDQFSVERPDGSNFTLKIRSTKLEDSAMYFCASSLAGQRTGELFFGEGSRLTVL.

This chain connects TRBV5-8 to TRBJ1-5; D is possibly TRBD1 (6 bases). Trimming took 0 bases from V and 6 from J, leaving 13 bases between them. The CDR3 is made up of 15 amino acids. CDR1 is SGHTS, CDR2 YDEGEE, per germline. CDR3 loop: CASSLGRGLVQPQHF. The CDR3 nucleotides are TGTGCCAGCAGCTTGGGCCGGGGGCTTGTTCAGCCCCAGCATTTT.

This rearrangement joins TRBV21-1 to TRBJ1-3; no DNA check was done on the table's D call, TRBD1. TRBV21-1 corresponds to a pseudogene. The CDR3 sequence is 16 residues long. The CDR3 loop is CASSGRGEGAGNTIYF. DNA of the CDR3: TGTGCCAGCAGCGGCAGAGGTGAGGGGGCCGGAAACACCATATATTTT.

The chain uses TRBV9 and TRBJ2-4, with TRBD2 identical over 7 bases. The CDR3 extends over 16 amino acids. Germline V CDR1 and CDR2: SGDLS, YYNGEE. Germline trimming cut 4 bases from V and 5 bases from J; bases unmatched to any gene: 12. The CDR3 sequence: CASSPRSGEGQNIQYF. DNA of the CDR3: TGTGCCAGCAGCCCCAGATCGGGGGAGGGTCAAAACATTCAGTACTTC.

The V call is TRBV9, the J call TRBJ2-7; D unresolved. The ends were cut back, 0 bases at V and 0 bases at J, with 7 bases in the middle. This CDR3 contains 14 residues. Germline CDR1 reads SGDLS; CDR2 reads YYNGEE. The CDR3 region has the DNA TGTGCCAGCAGCGTAGCATCGAGCTCCTACGAGCAGTACTTC. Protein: CASSVASSSYEQYF. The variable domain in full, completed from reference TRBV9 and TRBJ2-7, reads DSGVTQTPKHLITATGQRVTLRCSPRSGDLSVYWYQQSLDQGLQFLIQYYNGEERAKGNILERFSAQQFPDLHSELNLSSLELGDSALYFCASSVASSSYEQYFGPGTRLTVT.